The 8 T cell receptor beta chains below were found in one sample sequenced in a study of cytomegalovirus exposure and HLA in healthy donors. Primers included in the PCR were 60 Vbeta and 13 Jbeta primers. Produced via immunoSEQ multiplex PCR; TCRdb's table is partial and in-frame only. This sample has tens of thousands of clones, with more than 70% found just once. The sequencing input was PBMCs. All receptors derive from a woman between 35 and 50 years old in good health and CMV-seropositive.

This chain connects TRBV6-1 to TRBJ1-2, with 8 nucleotides matching TRBD1. Looked up from germline, CDR1 is MNHNS and CDR2 is SASEGT. V was pared by 6 bases and J by 2 bases, with 8 bases of the junction left unmatched. The length of the CDR3 is 15 residues. The CDR3 spells CASRSGGFENYGYTF. The CDR3 DNA follows: TGTGCCAGCAGGTCAGGGGGCTTTGAAAACTATGGCTACACCTTC.

The chain couples TRBV18 to TRBJ1-2, with a possible D match to TRBD1 (5 bases). The CDR3 spans 16 residues. Per germline, CDR1 KGHSH and CDR2 LQKENI. V lost 4 bases to trimming and J lost 2 bases, with 17 bases between them. This CDR3 is CASSLLLTDFNYGYTF. CDR3 in DNA: TGTGCCAGCTCACTTCTCCTGACAGATTTCAACTATGGCTACACCTTC.

The chain recombines TRBV9 with TRBJ1-2; tentative D call: TRBD1 (6 bases). This CDR3 has 13 amino acids. V lost 1 base to trimming and J lost 7 bases, with 11 bases between them. CDR1 and CDR2 (germline): SGDLS, YYNGEE. In nucleotides, the CDR3 is TGTGCCAGCAGCGTAAGCGGGGGCGGTGGCTACACCTTC. Amino acid sequence: CASSVSGGGGYTF.

The chain is built from TRBV6-6 and TRBJ2-1, with D unresolved. CDR3 length equals 12 residues. CDR1 is MNHNY, CDR2 SVGAGI, per germline (reference sequence). V was clipped by 6 bases and J by 6 bases, with 9 bases between them. CDR3 sequence reads: CASRTEANEQFF. Here the CDR3 DNA reads TGTGCCAGCAGAACCGAGGCCAATGAGCAGTTCTTC.

J is TRBJ2-1 and V is TRBV2, with TRBD1 matching 8 bases. This CDR3 has 13 residues. The J segment lost 6 bases and the V segment lost 7 bases, leaving 5 bases of the junction unmatched. Germline V gene lookup returns CDR1 SNHLY and CDR2 FYNNEI. CDR3 DNA: TGTGCCAGCACCTCAACAGGGGGCAATGAGCAGTTCTTC. Translation: CASTSTGGNEQFF. Full variable domain (outside the CDR3, taken from reference TRBV2 and TRBJ2-1): EPEVTQTPSHQVTQMGQEVILRCVPISNHLYFYWYRQILGQKVEFLVSFYNNEISEKSEIFDDQFSVERPDGSNFTLKIRSTKLEDSAMYFCASTSTGGNEQFFGPGTRLTVL.

The CDR3 nucleotides are TGTGCCAGCAGTGAAGCGGGGGGGAACACTATGAAAGGCTACACCTTC. Amino acid sequence: CASSEAGGNTMKGYTF. The chain joins TRBV6-1 to TRBJ1-2; TRBD1 is a possible D gene (5 bases). The ends were cut back, 0 bases at V and 8 bases at J, with 19 bases in the middle. The V gene's germline CDR1 is MNHNS and CDR2 SASEGT. The CDR3 sequence is 16 residues long.

This rearrangement joins TRBV10-1 to TRBJ2-5, with TRBD1 matching 9 bases. The J segment lost 2 bases and the V segment lost 2 bases, leaving 3 bases of the junction unmatched. Germline CDR1 is WNHNN and CDR2 is SYGVQD (reference sequence). CDR3 size: 15 residues. DNA for the CDR3: TGCGCCAGCAGTGAGGGACAGGGGAGACAAGAGACCCAGTACTTC. It encodes CASSEGQGRQETQYF.

A note on this clone: This CDR3 is missing its conserved last phenylalanine or tryptophan, likely due to a read error. The J gene is TRBJ1-6, the V gene TRBV30; 7 positions match TRBD1. CDR3 length: 14 amino acids. Germline V gives CDR1 GTSNPN, CDR2 SVGIG (reference sequence). V lost 7 bases, J lost 10 bases, and 13 bases stayed unmatched. As DNA, the CDR3 is TGTGCCTACGCGAAAGGTGACAGGGACTCACCCCTCCACTCT. This encodes CAYAKGDRDSPLHS.